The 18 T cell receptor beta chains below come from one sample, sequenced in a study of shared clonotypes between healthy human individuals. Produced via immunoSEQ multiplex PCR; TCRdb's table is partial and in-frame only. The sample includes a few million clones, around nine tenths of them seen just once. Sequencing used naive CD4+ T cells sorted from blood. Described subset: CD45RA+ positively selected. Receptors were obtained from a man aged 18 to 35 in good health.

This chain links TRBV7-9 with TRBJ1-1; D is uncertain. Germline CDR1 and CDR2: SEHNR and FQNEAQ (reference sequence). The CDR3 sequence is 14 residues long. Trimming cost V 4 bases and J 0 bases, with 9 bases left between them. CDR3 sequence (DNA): TGTGCCAGCAGCTCAATAGCCATGAACACTGAAGCTTTCTTT. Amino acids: CASSSIAMNTEAFF. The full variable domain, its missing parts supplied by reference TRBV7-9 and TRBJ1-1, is DTGVSQNPRHKITKRGQNVTFRCDPISEHNRLYWYRQTLGQGPEFLTYFQNEAQLEKSRLLSDRFSAERPKGSFSTLEIQRTEQGDSAMYLCASSSIAMNTEAFFGQGTRLTVV.

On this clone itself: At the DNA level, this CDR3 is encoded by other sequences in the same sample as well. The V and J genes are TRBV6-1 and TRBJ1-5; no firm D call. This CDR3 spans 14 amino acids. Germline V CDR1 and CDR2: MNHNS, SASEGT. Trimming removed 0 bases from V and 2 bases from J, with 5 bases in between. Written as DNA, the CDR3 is TGTGCCAGCAGTGAAGCGAGGGGCAATCAGCCCCAGCATTTT. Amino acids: CASSEARGNQPQHF.

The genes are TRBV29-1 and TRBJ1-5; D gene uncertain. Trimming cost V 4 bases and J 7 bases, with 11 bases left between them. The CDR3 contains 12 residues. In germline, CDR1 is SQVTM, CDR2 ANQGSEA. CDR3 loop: CSVGDLRQPQHF. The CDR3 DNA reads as TGCAGCGTTGGGGATCTAAGACAGCCCCAGCATTTT.

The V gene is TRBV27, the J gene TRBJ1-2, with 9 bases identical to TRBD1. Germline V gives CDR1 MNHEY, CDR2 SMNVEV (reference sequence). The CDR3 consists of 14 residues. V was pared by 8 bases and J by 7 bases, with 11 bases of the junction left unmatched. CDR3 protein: CASSLGQGIGGYTF. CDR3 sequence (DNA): TGTGCCAGCTCATTAGGACAGGGGATTGGTGGCTACACCTTC.

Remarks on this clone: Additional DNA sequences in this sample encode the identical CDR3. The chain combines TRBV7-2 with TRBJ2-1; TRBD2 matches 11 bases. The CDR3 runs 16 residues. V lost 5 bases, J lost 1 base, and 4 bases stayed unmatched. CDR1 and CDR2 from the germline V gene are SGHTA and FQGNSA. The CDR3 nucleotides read TGTGCCAGCAGCCGATTAGCGGGAGGGTCCTACAATGAGCAGTTCTTC. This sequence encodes CASSRLAGGSYNEQFF.

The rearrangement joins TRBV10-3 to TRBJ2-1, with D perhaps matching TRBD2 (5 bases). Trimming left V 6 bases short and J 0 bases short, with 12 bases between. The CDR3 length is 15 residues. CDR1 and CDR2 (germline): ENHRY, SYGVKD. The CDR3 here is CAIRSGGTSYNEQFF. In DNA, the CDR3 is TGTGCCATCAGGAGCGGTGGTACCTCCTACAATGAGCAGTTCTTC.

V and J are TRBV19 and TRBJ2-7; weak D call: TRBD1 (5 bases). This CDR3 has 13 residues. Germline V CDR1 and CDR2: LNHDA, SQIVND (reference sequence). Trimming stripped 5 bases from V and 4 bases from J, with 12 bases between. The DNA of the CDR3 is TGTGCCAGTAGTTCCGCAGGGTTATACGAGCAGTACTTC. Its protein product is CASSSAGLYEQYF.

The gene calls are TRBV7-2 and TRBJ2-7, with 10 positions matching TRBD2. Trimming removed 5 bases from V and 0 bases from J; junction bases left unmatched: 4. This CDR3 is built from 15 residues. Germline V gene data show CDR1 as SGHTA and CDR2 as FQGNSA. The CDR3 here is CASSALAGLSYEQYF. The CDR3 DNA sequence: TGTGCCAGCAGCGCACTAGCGGGGCTCTCCTACGAGCAGTACTTC.

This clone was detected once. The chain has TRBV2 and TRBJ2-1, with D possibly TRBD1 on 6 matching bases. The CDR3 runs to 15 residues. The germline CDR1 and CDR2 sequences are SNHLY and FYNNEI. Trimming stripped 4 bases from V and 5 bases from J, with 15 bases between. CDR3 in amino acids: CASSVGGILHNEQFF. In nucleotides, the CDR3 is TGTGCCAGCAGTGTTGGGGGCATTCTGCACAATGAGCAGTTCTTC.

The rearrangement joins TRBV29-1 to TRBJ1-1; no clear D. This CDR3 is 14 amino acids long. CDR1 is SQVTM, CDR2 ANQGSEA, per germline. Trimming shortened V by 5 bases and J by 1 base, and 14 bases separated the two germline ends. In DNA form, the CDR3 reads TGCAGCGTTAAACCGGCTTCGGGGAACACTGAAGCTTTCTTT. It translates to CSVKPASGNTEAFF.

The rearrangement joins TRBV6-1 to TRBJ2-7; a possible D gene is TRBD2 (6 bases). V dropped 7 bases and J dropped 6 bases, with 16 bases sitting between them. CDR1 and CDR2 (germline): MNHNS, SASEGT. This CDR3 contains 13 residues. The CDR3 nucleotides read TGTGCCAGCACGGCGACTAGATCTGGCGAGCAGTACTTC. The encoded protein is CASTATRSGEQYF.

In DNA, the CDR3 is TGCGCCAGCAGCCAAGTATCGGGAGGGGTATACAATGAGCAGTTCTTC. Encoded protein: CASSQVSGGVYNEQFF. This chain uses TRBV4-1 with TRBJ2-1; TRBD2 agrees at 8 bases. Per the germline V gene, CDR1 is MGHRA and CDR2 is YSYEKL. The CDR3 is 16 residues long. V was pared by 1 base and J by 4 bases, with 6 bases of the junction left unmatched.

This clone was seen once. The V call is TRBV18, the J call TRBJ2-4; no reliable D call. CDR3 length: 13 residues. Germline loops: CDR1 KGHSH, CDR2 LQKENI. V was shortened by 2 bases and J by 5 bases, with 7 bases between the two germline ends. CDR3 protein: CASSPFDQNIQYF. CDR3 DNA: TGTGCCAGCTCACCATTTGACCAAAACATTCAGTACTTC.

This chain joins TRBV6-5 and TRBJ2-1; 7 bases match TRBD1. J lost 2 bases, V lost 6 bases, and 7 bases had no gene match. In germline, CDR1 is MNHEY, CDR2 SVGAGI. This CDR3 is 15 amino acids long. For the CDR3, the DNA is TGTGCCAGCAGCAATGACAGGGCAACCTACAATGAGCAGTTCTTC. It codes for CASSNDRATYNEQFF.

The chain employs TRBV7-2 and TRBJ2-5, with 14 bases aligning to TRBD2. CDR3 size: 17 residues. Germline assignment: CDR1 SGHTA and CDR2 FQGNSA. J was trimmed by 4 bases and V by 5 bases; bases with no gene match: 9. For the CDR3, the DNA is TGTGCCAGCAGCACAGGACTAGCGGGAGGCGGAAGAGAGACCCAGTACTTC. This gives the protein CASSTGLAGGGRETQYF.

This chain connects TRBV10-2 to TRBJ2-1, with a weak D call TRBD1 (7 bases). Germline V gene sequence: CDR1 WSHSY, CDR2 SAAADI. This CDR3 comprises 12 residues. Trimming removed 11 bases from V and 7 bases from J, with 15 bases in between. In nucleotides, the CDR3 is TGCGCCGGGGGGAGACAGGGAAATGAGCAGTTCTTC. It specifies CAGGRQGNEQFF.

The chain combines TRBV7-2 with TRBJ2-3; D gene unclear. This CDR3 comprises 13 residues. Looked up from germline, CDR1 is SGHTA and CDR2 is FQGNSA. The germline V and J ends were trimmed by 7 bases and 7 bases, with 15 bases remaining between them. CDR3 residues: CASIDPPSYTQYF. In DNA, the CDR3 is TGTGCCAGCATCGACCCGCCCTCGTATACGCAGTATTTT.

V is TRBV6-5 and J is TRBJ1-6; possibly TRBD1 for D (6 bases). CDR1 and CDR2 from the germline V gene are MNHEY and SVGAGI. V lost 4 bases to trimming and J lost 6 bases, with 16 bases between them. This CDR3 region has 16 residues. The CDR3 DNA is TGTGCCAGCAGTTCTCCCGGACAGATGATTAATTCACCCCTCCACTTT. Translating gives CASSSPGQMINSPLHF.